This TCR beta chain came from a study of vaccination effects on CD4 cells after COVID-19. Before any sequencing was done, the ViraFEST assay used viral peptide pools to expand antigen-specific CD4+ T cells. Subsequent to a culture period of under 11 days, CD4+ T cells were isolated. Vaccinated participants had no history of SARS-CoV-2 infection and tested negative for nucleocapsid antibodies. The culture medium for 1.5 million to 2 million PBMC per well included 10 IU/ml IL-2 and about 10 ug/ml peptides. Sequenced by immunoSEQ multiplex PCR; TCRdb stores in-frame clones only, minus some. The sample carries roughly 24,000 clones, roughly two thirds recorded once. This clone was observed a handful of times. Its antigen is as yet unknown. The CDR3 length is 12 residues. Per the germline V gene, CDR1 is SGHNT and CDR2 is YYREEE (reference sequence). J was trimmed by 3 bases and V by 3 bases; bases with no gene match: 0.

The chain joins TRBV5-4 to TRBJ2-7; 7 bases match TRBD1. The clonotype was recovered from a human donor who received a COVID-19 vaccine. Source: CD4+ T cells from PBMCs cultured with SARS-CoV-2 spike peptides, taken before COVID-19 vaccination. CDR3 coding DNA: TGTGCCAGCAGCTGGGACAGCTACGAGCAGTACTTC. This encodes CASSWDSYEQYF. The full variable domain, its missing parts supplied by reference TRBV5-4 and TRBJ2-7, is ETGVTQSPTHLIKTRGQQVTLRCSSQSGHNTVSWYQQALGQGPQFIFQYYREEENGRGNFPPRFSGLQFPNYSSELNVNALELDDSALYLCASSWDSYEQYFGPGTRLTVT.